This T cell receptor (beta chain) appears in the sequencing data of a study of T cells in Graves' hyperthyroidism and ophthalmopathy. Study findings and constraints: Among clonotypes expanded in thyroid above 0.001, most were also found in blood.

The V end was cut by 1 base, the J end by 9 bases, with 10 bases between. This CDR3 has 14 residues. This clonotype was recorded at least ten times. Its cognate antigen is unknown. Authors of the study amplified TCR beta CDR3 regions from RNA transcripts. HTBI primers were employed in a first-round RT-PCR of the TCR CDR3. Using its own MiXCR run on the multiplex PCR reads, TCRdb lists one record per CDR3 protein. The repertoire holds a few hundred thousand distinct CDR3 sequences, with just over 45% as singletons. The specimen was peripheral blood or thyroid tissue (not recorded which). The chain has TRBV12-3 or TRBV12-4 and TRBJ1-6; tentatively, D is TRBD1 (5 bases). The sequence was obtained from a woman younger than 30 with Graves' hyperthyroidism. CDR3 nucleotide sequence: TGTGCCAGCAGTTTAGGGCCAGGGATTTCACCCCTCCACTTT. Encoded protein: CASSLGPGISPLHF.